The rows below give T cell receptor beta chains drawn from one sample of a study of blood T cells in healthy people across ages. From the 5' RACE reads, TCRdb called clonotypes with MiXCR, one entry per CDR3 protein. The data contain 650,000 to 900,000 distinct CDR3 sequences, around 62% of them singletons. The sample was blood. The receptors shown here come from a man in his thirties or forties in good health. Both conserved end residues are part of each CDR3. D genes are given only for firm matches. Only some rows state a clone size, as once, few, many or a class for expanded clones.

j_call d_call v_call clone_size cdr3_aa cdr3_nt
TRBJ1-4 NA TRBV29-1 NA CSVEDEVGAEKLFF TGCAGCGTTGAAGACGAAGTGGGCGCTGAAAAACTGTTTTTT
TRBJ2-1 TRBD2 TRBV3-1 few CASSLPGTSGGAAFF TGTGCCAGCAGCCTACCCGGGACTAGCGGGGGGGCCGCGTTCTTC
TRBJ1-2 TRBD1 TRBV7-2 NA CASSQGGTGIYGYTF TGTGCCAGCAGCCAGGGGGGGACAGGGATCTATGGCTACACCTTC
TRBJ2-1 TRBD1 TRBV9 NA CASSARDRASYNEQFF TGTGCCAGCAGCGCCCGGGACAGGGCCTCCTACAATGAGCAGTTCTTC
TRBJ2-1 NA TRBV9 NA CASSVTLGDLNEQFF TGTGCCAGCAGCGTGACTCTGGGGGACCTAAATGAGCAGTTCTTC
TRBJ2-7 TRBD1 TRBV4-2 few CASSQPGTGGSEQYF TGTGCCAGCAGCCAACCAGGGACAGGGGGCTCCGAGCAGTACTTC
TRBJ2-4 NA TRBV6-2/TRBV6-3 NA CASSSSGGLGKNIQYF TGTGCCAGCAGCTCATCGGGGGGCTTAGGCAAAAACATTCAGTACTTC
TRBJ1-2 NA TRBV3-1 NA CASSQNTNYGYTF TGTGCCAGCAGCCAGAATACTAACTATGGCTACACCTTC
TRBJ2-1 TRBD2 TRBV3-1 NA CASSQDLAGGYNEQFF TGTGCCAGCAGCCAAGATCTAGCGGGGGGATACAATGAGCAGTTCTTC
TRBJ2-7 TRBD1 TRBV7-2 NA CASSTGTGGRGEQYF TGTGCCAGCAGTACCGGGACAGGGGGCAGAGGCGAGCAGTACTTC
TRBJ2-5 NA TRBV28 few CASSMREEQYF TGTGCCAGCAGCATGAGGGAGGAGCAGTACTTC
TRBJ1-2 NA TRBV2 once CASSKDQPYGYTF TGTGCCAGCAGTAAAGATCAACCCTATGGCTACACCTTC
TRBJ2-7 NA TRBV11-2 few CASRLGHSSYEQYF TGTGCCAGCAGATTGGGACATAGCTCCTACGAGCAGTACTTC
TRBJ2-1 TRBD2 TRBV5-1 few CASSLGLAGGLFNEQFF TGCGCCAGCAGCCTGGGACTAGCGGGGGGCCTCTTCAATGAGCAGTTCTTC
TRBJ2-5 NA TRBV27 NA CASSSLDGKETQYF TGTGCCAGCAGTTCGTTGGACGGAAAAGAGACCCAGTACTTC
TRBJ2-5 NA TRBV6-5 NA CASSYSMVSLGETQYF TGTGCCAGCAGTTACTCGATGGTGTCACTAGGAGAGACCCAGTACTTC
TRBJ2-5 NA TRBV11-2 NA CASSPDRTGETQYF TGTGCCAGCAGCCCGGACAGAACGGGAGAGACCCAGTACTTC
TRBJ2-1 NA TRBV20-1 NA CSARGAVPYNEQFF TGCAGTGCTAGAGGGGCTGTCCCATACAATGAGCAGTTCTTC
TRBJ2-7 NA TRBV13 NA CASNLGGGEQYF TGTGCCAGCAACTTAGGGGGTGGCGAGCAGTACTTC
TRBJ2-7 TRBD1 TRBV28 once CASSSILVLGDRDEQYF TGTGCCAGCAGTTCCATCCTCGTCCTAGGGGACAGGGACGAGCAGTACTTC
TRBJ2-5 TRBD1 TRBV2 NA CASSTQLDRGYQETQYF TGTGCCAGCAGTACCCAGCTGGACAGGGGGTACCAAGAGACCCAGTACTTC
TRBJ2-5 NA TRBV20-1 NA CSARARGRNQETQYF TGCAGTGCTAGAGCTCGGGGACGAAACCAAGAGACCCAGTACTTC
TRBJ1-2 NA TRBV7-2 NA CASSLDWDIGNGYTF TGTGCCAGCAGCTTAGATTGGGACATCGGAAATGGCTACACCTTC
TRBJ1-4 TRBD1 TRBV5-1 NA CASSPGTGENEKLFF TGCGCCAGCAGCCCCGGGACAGGGGAAAATGAAAAACTGTTTTTT
TRBJ1-1 NA TRBV9 NA CASGPTGNTEAFF TGTGCCAGCGGCCCAACAGGGAACACTGAAGCTTTCTTT
TRBJ2-1 NA TRBV2 once CASSGDARRGSYNEQFF TGTGCCAGCAGTGGAGATGCCCGACGGGGCTCCTACAATGAGCAGTTCTTC
TRBJ2-7 NA TRBV7-2 NA CASSFPEGHPSTYEQYF TGTGCCAGCAGCTTCCCCGAGGGCCATCCCTCAACCTACGAGCAGTACTTC
TRBJ2-6 TRBD1 TRBV11-2 NA CASSPTGTGITANVLTF TGTGCCAGCAGCCCCACCGGGACAGGGATAACGGCCAACGTCCTGACTTTC
TRBJ2-1 NA TRBV7-3 NA CASSYPRDEQFF TGTGCCAGCAGCTACCCAAGGGATGAGCAGTTCTTC
TRBJ2-7 NA TRBV3-1 many CASSPLGPSYEQYF TGTGCCAGCAGTCCCTTGGGACCCTCCTACGAGCAGTACTTC
TRBJ1-4 TRBD1 TRBV29-1 NA CSVSTGGLNNEKLFF TGCAGCGTTTCGACAGGGGGGCTGAATAATGAAAAACTGTTTTTT
TRBJ1-5 NA TRBV6-2/TRBV6-3 few CASHSTGPPGPQHF TGTGCCAGCCACTCCACAGGCCCGCCAGGGCCCCAGCATTTT
TRBJ1-2 NA TRBV13 few CASSFQGGFGGYTF TGTGCCAGCAGCTTTCAGGGAGGATTCGGAGGCTACACCTTC
TRBJ2-7 TRBD1 TRBV28 many CASTSGGPYEQYF TGTGCCAGCACCTCAGGGGGCCCCTACGAGCAGTACTTC
TRBJ2-7 NA TRBV12-3/TRBV12-4 NA CASSLGQGYYEQYF TGTGCCAGCAGTTTGGGGCAGGGGTACTACGAGCAGTACTTC
TRBJ2-6 NA TRBV27 few CASTPAGTTSGANVLTF TGTGCCAGCACCCCCGCTGGGACGACCTCTGGGGCCAACGTCCTGACTTTC
TRBJ2-1 TRBD1 TRBV27 once CASSLSFRETGVGEQFF TGTGCCAGCAGTTTATCTTTTCGGGAGACAGGGGTAGGTGAGCAGTTCTTC
TRBJ2-1 NA TRBV12-5 NA CASGRGGTAYNEQFF TGTGCTAGTGGTAGGGGGGGGACGGCCTACAATGAGCAGTTCTTC
TRBJ2-7 NA TRBV9 NA CASSVEGGRGYDEQYF TGTGCCAGCAGCGTAGAAGGAGGACGGGGTTACGACGAGCAGTACTTC
TRBJ2-5 NA TRBV5-1 NA CASSIQKFQETQYF TGCGCCAGCAGCATACAGAAATTTCAAGAGACCCAGTACTTC